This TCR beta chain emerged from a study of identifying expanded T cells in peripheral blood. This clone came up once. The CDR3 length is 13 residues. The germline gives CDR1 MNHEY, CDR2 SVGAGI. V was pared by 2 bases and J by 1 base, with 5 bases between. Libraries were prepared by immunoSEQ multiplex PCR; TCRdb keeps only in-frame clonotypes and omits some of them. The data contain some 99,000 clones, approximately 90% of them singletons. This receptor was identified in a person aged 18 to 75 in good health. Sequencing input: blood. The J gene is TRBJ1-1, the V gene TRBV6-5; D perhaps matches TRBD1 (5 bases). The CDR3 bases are TGTGCCAGCAGTTACGGGACGAACACTGAAGCTTTCTTT. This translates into CASSYGTNTEAFF.